The following is a T cell receptor (beta chain) sequence with its context. As yet, its antigen is unknown. These data originate in a study of cytomegalovirus exposure and HLA in healthy donors. Study conclusions and caveats: Analysis was carried out at a later point, and it linked a missense DCLRE1C variant to TCR beta V- and J-gene trimming.

PCR used 60 Vbeta primers and 13 Jbeta primers. Data came from immunoSEQ multiplex PCR; TCRdb stores just in-frame clones and leaves some out. Recorded for this sample: approximately 110,000 clones. CDR3 size: 12 residues. The ends were cut back, 7 bases at V and 8 bases at J, with 11 bases in the middle. Germline values: CDR1 MNHNS, CDR2 SASEGT. The sample was PBMCs. The sequence came from a man aged 30-40 years in good health and CMV-seronegative. The rearrangement uses TRBV6-1 and TRBJ2-2, with D tentatively TRBD2 (6 bases). CDR3 DNA sequence: TGTGCCAGCACTAGCGCTGGTGGGGAGCTGTTTTTT. It translates to CASTSAGGELFF.